Shown below are 13 T cell receptor beta chains from a single sample sequenced in a study of shared clonotypes between healthy human individuals. Method: immunoSEQ multiplex PCR; TCRdb's copy keeps in-frame clones and lacks some. The sample has some 1,900,000 clones; 85% to 95% are singletons. Naive CD8 cells lacked CD45RO and underwent positive selection for CCR7, leaving out terminally differentiated effector memory CD45RA+ cells. The specimen sequenced was naive CD8+ T cells sorted from blood. These receptor sequences come from a man between 18 and 35 years old in good health.

The chain combines TRBV5-8 with TRBJ1-2, with D uncertain. CDR1 and CDR2 from the germline V gene are SGHTS and YDEGEE. This CDR3 contains 16 residues. V gave up 0 bases and J gave up 4 bases, with 16 bases separating them. The CDR3 is CASSLEGGERGYGYTF. The DNA for the CDR3 is TGTGCCAGCAGCTTGGAAGGCGGGGAGCGGGGCTATGGCTACACCTTC.

The chain is built from TRBV11-2 and TRBJ2-1; D call uncertain. Germline V gives CDR1 SGHAT, CDR2 FQNNGV. Trimming shortened V by 4 bases and J by 7 bases, and 20 bases separated the two germline ends. The CDR3 spans 16 residues. The CDR3 DNA reads as TGTGCCAGCAGCTCCATGGCCAGTGTAGAAACGAATGAGCAGTTCTTC. Translating gives CASSSMASVETNEQFF.

The CDR3 DNA sequence: TGTGCCAGCAGTCCCGGGCAGGGGATCCACGAGCAGTACTTC. Translated: CASSPGQGIHEQYF. The V gene is TRBV27, the J gene TRBJ2-7, with D perhaps matching TRBD1 (6 bases). Germline CDR1 is MNHEY and CDR2 is SMNVEV (reference sequence). With 5 bases removed from V and 5 bases from J, the gap between germline ends came to 16 bases. This CDR3 has 14 amino acids.

Details on this clone: Other DNA sequences of this sample code for an identical CDR3. This chain joins TRBV27 and TRBJ2-7; 9 bases fit TRBD1. V trimming: 3 bases; J trimming: 2 bases; junction bases outside the gene matches: 2. This CDR3 has 14 residues. From germline, CDR1 is MNHEY and CDR2 SMNVEV (reference sequence). The CDR3 reads CASSFGQGTYEQYF. In nucleotides, the CDR3 is TGTGCCAGCAGTTTCGGACAGGGGACCTACGAGCAGTACTTC.

The J gene is TRBJ2-5, the V gene TRBV7-9; D unclear. This CDR3 is 13 amino acids long. Germline V gene sequence: CDR1 SEHNR, CDR2 FQNEAQ (reference sequence). Trimming removed 1 base from V and 3 bases from J, with 6 bases in between. This chain's CDR3 is CASSLVTEETQYF. The CDR3 bases are TGTGCCAGCAGCTTAGTTACAGAAGAGACCCAGTACTTC.

The count of this clone is one. This chain links TRBV27 with TRBJ1-4, with D perhaps TRBD1 (5 bases). The V end was cut by 2 bases, the J end by 3 bases, with 13 bases between. Germline values: CDR1 MNHEY, CDR2 SMNVEV (reference sequence). This CDR3 region has 16 residues. As DNA, the CDR3 is TGTGCCAGCAGTTTAATTGGGGTGGGGCCTAATGAAAAACTGTTTTTT. Translating it yields CASSLIGVGPNEKLFF.

The chain carries TRBV29-1 and TRBJ1-2, with D uncertain. V lost 3 bases, J lost 2 bases, and 13 bases lay in between. CDR1 is SQVTM, CDR2 ANQGSEA, per germline. There are 14 residues in the CDR3. Here the CDR3 reads CSVDEVRVNYGYTF. Here the CDR3 DNA reads TGCAGCGTTGATGAAGTCAGAGTGAACTATGGCTACACCTTC.

A note on this clone: This CDR3 is also generated by other DNA sequences in the sample. V and J are TRBV6-5 and TRBJ2-5, with 7 positions matching TRBD2. V lost 5 bases and J lost 1; bases outside the gene matches: 1. CDR1 and CDR2 (germline): MNHEY, SVGAGI. The CDR3 has 13 amino acids. The CDR3 here is CASSIAGQETQYF. The DNA for the CDR3 is TGTGCCAGCAGTATAGCGGGCCAAGAGACCCAGTACTTC.

Details on this clone: The sample carries other DNA sequences with the same CDR3. CDR3 bases: TGTGCCAGCAGTGGGACAGATTACAATGAGCAGTTCTTC. This translates into CASSGTDYNEQFF. The rearrangement joins TRBV2 to TRBJ2-1, with D possibly matching TRBD1 (6 bases). This CDR3 region has 13 residues. From germline, CDR1 is SNHLY and CDR2 FYNNEI. Trimming left V 4 bases short and J 4 bases short, with 8 bases between.

V is TRBV7-8 and J is TRBJ1-5, with D unclear. The V end was cut by 1 base, the J end by 6 bases, with 10 bases between. The CDR3 contains 14 residues. Per germline, CDR1 SGHVS and CDR2 FQNEAQ. CDR3 in amino acids: CASSLDPDIQPQHF. The CDR3 DNA reads TGTGCCAGCAGCTTAGATCCAGACATTCAGCCCCAGCATTTT.

The chain is built from TRBV27 and TRBJ2-1; D might be TRBD1 (6 bases). This CDR3 contains 18 residues. The V end was cut by 3 bases, the J end by 7 bases, with 25 bases between. CDR1 and CDR2 from the germline V gene are MNHEY and SMNVEV (reference sequence). CDR3 sequence (DNA): TGTGCCAGCAGTTTGAAGACAGGATCCCAATCGGTGGAAAATGAGCAGTTCTTC. Translation: CASSLKTGSQSVENEQFF.

This clone showed up just once. The chain combines TRBV5-4 with TRBJ1-4; 7 bases agree with TRBD1. The CDR3 totals 14 residues. The V gene's germline CDR1 is SGHNT and CDR2 YYREEE (reference sequence). The V and J ends lost 4 bases and 5 bases, in that order; junction bases with no gene match: 5. DNA of the CDR3: TGTGCCAGCAGCACAGGGACAGCCAATGAAAAACTGTTTTTT. It is translated as CASSTGTANEKLFF.

The rearrangement uses TRBV6-5 and TRBJ2-7; D gene uncertain. V lost 7 bases and J lost 1, with 14 bases in between. Germline-derived CDR1 and CDR2 are MNHEY and SVGAGI. This CDR3 is 14 amino acids long. CDR3 DNA: TGTGCCAGCATTAGCACAGCTTCTTCCTACGAGCAGTACTTC. This encodes CASISTASSYEQYF.